This TCR beta chain came from a study of cytomegalovirus exposure and HLA in healthy donors. On the study more broadly: Per a later analysis, the 550 to 850 first-cohort and some 110 validation repertoires shared one platform.

Remarks on this clone: Its specificity is unknown.

Generated by immunoSEQ multiplex PCR, the TCRdb table keeps only in-frame clones and is missing some. The sample lists 250,000 to 300,000 clones; just over 85% were seen once. The trim removed 3 bases at V and 3 bases at J, leaving 2 bases unmatched. The germline CDR1 and CDR2 sequences are WNHNN and SYGVQD (reference sequence). This CDR3 region has 14 residues. The study's findings and limits: Some TCR beta chains (around 160 of them) were listed as cytomegalovirus-associated. The TCR clusters that emerged in the first cohort tended, a later analysis found, to co-occur in the 120 or so validation repertoires.

The donors formed part of the roughly 120-subject validation cohort, distinct from the roughly 600-subject first cohort. The sample comprised PBMCs. The receptor was isolated from a woman under 30 in good health and CMV-seronegative. The rearrangement joins TRBV10-1 to TRBJ2-3, with 8 bases fitting TRBD1. The CDR3 protein is CASSDRGPTDTQYF. As DNA, the CDR3 is TGCGCCAGCAGTGACAGGGGGCCGACAGATACGCAGTATTTT.